The TCR beta chain described here comes from a study of blood T cells in healthy people across ages. Healthy Caucasian individuals from Russia aged about 6 to 90 served as donors. Study-wide results and caveats: Across the age range, TCR beta diversity per million T cells fell in a roughly linear way. Donors of long life had a larger count of naive CD4+ cells and greater diversity than aged donors.

Together with a sample-barcoded 5' primer, a J-beta primer mix was included in a second PCR lasting about 6 to 11 cycles. TCRdb analysed the 5' RACE reads with MiXCR anew, one entry per CDR3 protein. The data contain 1.5 million or so distinct CDR3 sequences, approximately 39% of them singletons. Note on this clonotype: What it binds is not known.

This TCR came from a woman aged 18-29 years in good health. Sequencing was done on a sample of blood.

DNA of the CDR3: TGTGCTAGTGGTTTGGGGAACACTGAAGCTTTCTTT. Encoded protein: CASGLGNTEAFF. The genes are TRBV12-5 and TRBJ1-1, with unresolved D. The CDR3 runs 12 residues. Trimming removed 1 base at V and 1 base at J, with 1 base between. Per germline, CDR1 LGHNT and CDR2 FRNRAP.